This record concerns one T cell receptor (beta chain) sequence. Its target is not known. The source of the sample is a study of cytomegalovirus exposure and HLA in healthy donors. The PCR had 60 Vbeta and 13 Jbeta primers. Using immunoSEQ multiplex PCR, the repertoire was profiled, and TCRdb retains in-frame clones only, with some absent. The table shows about 190,000 clones, with 70% to 80% occurring only once. CDR1 LNHDA and CDR2 SQIVND come from the germline V gene (reference sequence). This CDR3 region has 11 residues. V shed 5 bases and J shed 11 bases, with 9 bases lying between them. Study-wide points: Beyond CMV serostatus, there was no information to go on about immune exposure.

This receptor was obtained from a woman in her forties or fifties in good health and CMV-seronegative. The material sequenced was PBMCs. V is TRBV19 and J is TRBJ1-4; D unresolved. In nucleotides, the CDR3 is TGTGCCAGTAGTTCGCGGAGGAAACTGTTTTTT. It encodes CASSSRRKLFF.